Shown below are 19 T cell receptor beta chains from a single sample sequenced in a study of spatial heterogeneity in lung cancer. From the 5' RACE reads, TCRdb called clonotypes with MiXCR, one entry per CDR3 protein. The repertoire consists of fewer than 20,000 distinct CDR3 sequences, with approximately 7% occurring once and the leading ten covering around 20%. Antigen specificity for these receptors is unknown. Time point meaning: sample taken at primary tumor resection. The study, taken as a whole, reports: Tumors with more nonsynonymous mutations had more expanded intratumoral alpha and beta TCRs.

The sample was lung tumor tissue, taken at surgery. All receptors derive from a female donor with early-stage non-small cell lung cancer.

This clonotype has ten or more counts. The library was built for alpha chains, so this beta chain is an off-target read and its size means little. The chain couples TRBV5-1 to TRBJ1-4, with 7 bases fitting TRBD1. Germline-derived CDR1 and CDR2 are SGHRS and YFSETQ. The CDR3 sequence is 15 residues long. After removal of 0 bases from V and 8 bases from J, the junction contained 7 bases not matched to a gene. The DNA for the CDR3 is TGCGCCAGCAGCTTGGAAGACAGGGCAACGGAAAAACTGTTTTTT. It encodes CASSLEDRATEKLFF.

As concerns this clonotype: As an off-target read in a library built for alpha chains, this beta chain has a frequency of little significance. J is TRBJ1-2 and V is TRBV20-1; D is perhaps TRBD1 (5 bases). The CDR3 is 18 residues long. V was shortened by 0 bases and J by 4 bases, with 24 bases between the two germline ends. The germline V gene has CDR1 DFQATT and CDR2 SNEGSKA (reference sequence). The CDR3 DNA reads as TGCAGTGCTAGAGATATGAACGTCGGGGCAGCCGTCTCCTATGGCTACACCTTC. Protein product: CSARDMNVGAAVSYGYTF.

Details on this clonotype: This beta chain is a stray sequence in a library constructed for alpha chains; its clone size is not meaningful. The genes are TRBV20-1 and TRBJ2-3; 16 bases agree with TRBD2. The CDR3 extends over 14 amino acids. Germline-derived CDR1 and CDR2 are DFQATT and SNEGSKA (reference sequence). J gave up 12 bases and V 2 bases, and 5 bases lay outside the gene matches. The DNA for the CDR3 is TGCAGTGCTAGAATGGGGACTAGCGGGGGGGCCCAGTATTTT. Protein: CSARMGTSGGAQYF.

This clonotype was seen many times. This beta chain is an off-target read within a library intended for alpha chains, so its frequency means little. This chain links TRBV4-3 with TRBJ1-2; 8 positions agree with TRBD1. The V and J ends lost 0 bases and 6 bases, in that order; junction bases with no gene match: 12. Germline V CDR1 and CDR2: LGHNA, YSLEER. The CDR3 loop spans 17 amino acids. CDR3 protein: CASSQDDRGVPFNGYTF. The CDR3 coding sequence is TGCGCCAGCAGCCAAGATGACAGGGGAGTACCTTTCAATGGCTACACCTTC.

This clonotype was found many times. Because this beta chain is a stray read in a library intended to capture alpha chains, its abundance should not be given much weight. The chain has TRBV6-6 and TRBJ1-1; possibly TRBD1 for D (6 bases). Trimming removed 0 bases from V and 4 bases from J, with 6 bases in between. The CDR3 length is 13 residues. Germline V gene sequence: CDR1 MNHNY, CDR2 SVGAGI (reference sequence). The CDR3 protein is CASSYSTGTEAFF. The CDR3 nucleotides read TGTGCCAGCAGTTACTCGACAGGCACTGAAGCTTTCTTT.

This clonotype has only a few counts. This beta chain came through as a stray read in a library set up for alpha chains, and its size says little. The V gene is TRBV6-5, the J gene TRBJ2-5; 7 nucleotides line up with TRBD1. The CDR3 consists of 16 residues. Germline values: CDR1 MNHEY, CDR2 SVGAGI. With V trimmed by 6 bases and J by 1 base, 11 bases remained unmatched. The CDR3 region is CASSEIQGSPQETQYF. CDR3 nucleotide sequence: TGTGCCAGCAGCGAGATACAGGGGAGTCCCCAAGAGACCCAGTACTTC.

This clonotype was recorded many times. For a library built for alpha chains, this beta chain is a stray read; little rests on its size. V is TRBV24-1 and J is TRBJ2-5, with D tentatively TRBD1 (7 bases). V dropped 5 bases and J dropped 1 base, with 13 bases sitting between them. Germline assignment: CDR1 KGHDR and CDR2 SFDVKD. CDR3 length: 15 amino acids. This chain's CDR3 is CATSARQGLQETQYF. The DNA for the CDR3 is TGTGCCACCAGTGCCCGACAGGGACTCCAAGAGACCCAGTACTTC.

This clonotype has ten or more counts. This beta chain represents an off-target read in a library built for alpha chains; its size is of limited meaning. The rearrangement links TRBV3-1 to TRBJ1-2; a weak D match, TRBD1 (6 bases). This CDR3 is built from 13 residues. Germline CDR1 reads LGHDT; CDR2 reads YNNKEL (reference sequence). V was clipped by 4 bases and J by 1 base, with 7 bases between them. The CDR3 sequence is CASSRTVNYGYTF. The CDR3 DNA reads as TGTGCCAGCAGCCGGACAGTTAACTATGGCTACACCTTC.

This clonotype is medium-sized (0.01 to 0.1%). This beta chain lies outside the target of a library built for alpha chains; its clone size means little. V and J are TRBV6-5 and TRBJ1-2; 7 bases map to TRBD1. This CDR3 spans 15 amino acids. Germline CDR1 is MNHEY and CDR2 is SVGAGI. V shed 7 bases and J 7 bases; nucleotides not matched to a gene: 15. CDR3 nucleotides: TGTGCCAGCACCCTAGGGACAGCGGGATCTTTTGGCTACACCTTC. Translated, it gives CASTLGTAGSFGYTF.

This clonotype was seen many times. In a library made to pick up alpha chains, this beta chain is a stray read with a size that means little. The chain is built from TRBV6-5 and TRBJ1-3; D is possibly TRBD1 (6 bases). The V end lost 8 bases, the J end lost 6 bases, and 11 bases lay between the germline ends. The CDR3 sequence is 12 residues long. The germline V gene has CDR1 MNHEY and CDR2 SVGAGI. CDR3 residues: CASRDNVNTIYF. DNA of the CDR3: TGTGCCAGCCGGGACAACGTAAACACCATATATTTT.

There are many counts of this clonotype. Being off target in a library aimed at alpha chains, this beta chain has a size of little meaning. The CDR3 coding sequence is TGCAGTGCTAGAGATTCGACGTCAAACATTCAGTACTTC. Protein product: CSARDSTSNIQYF. V usage is TRBV20-1 and J usage is TRBJ2-4, with D unresolved. Per germline, CDR1 DFQATT and CDR2 SNEGSKA (reference sequence). There are 13 residues in the CDR3. Trimming took off 0 bases at V and 6 bases at J, with 9 bases between the two ends.

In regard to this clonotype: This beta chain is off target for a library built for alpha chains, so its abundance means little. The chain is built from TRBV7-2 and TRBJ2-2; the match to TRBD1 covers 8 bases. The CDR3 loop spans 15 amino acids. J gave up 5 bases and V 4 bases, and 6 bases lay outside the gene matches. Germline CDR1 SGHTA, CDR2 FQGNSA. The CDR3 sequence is CASSSTGGITGELFF. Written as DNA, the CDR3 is TGTGCCAGCAGCTCAACAGGGGGAATTACCGGGGAGCTGTTTTTT. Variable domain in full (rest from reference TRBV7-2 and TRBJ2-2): GAGVSQSPSNKVTEKGKDVELRCDPISGHTALYWYRQSLGQGLEFLIYFQGNSAPDKSGLPSDRFSAERTGGSVSTLTIQRTQQEDSAVYLCASSSTGGITGELFFGEGSRLTVL.

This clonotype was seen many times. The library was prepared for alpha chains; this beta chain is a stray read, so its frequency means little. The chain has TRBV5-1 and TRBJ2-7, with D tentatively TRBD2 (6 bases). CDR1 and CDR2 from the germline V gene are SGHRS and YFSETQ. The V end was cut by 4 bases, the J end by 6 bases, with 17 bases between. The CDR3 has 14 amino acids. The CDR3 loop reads CASSPSRGDLEQYF. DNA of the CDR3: TGCGCCAGCAGCCCCTCGCGCGGGGACCTCGAGCAGTACTTC.

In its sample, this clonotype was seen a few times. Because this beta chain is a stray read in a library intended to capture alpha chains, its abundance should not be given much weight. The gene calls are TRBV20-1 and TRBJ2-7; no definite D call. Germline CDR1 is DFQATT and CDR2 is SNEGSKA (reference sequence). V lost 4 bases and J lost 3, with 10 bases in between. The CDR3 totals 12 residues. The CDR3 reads CSAKADFYEQYF. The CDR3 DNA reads TGCAGTGCTAAGGCGGATTTCTACGAGCAGTACTTC.

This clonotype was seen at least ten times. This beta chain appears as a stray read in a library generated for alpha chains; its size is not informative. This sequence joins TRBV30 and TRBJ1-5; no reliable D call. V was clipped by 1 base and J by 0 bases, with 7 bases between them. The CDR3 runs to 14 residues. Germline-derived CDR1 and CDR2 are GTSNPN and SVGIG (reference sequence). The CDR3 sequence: CAWSEGNSNQPQHF. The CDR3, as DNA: TGTGCCTGGAGTGAAGGGAATAGCAATCAGCCCCAGCATTTT. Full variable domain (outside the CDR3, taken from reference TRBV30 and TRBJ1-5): SQTIHQWPATLVQPVGSPLSLECTVEGTSNPNLYWYRQAAGRGLQLLFYSVGIGQISSEVPQNLSASRPQDRQFILSSKKLLLSDSGFYLCAWSEGNSNQPQHFGDGTRLSIL.

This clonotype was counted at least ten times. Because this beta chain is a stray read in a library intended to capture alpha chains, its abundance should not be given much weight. As DNA, the CDR3 is TGTGCCAGCACCCAAAGGAGGACAGGGGCAAATGAAAAACTGTTTTTT. Translation: CASTQRRTGANEKLFF. The gene calls are TRBV28 and TRBJ1-4; the match to TRBD1 covers 9 bases. The CDR3 runs to 16 residues. J gave up 5 bases and V 7 bases, and 11 bases lay outside the gene matches. Germline V lookup: CDR1 MDHEN, CDR2 SYDVKM.

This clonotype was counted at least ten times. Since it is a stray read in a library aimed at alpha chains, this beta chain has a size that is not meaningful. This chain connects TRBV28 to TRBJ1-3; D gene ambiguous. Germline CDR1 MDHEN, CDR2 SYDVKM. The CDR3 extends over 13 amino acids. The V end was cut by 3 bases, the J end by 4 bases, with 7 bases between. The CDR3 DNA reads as TGTGCCAGCAGTTTGCCGCAGGGAAACACCATATATTTT. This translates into CASSLPQGNTIYF. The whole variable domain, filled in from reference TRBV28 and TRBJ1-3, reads DVKVTQSSRYLVKRTGEKVFLECVQDMDHENMFWYRQDPGLGLRLIYFSYDVKMKEKGDIPEGYSVSREKKERFSLILESASTNQTSMYLCASSLPQGNTIYFGEGSWLTVV.

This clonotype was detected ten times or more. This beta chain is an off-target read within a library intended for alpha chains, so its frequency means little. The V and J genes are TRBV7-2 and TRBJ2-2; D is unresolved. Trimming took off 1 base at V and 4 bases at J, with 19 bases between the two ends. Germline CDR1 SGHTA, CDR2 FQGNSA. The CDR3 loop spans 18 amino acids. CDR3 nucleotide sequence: TGTGCCAGCAGCTTAGACTTCGCCGTAACTTGGATCACCGGGGAGCTGTTTTTT. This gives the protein CASSLDFAVTWITGELFF. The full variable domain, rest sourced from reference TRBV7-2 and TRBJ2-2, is GAGVSQSPSNKVTEKGKDVELRCDPISGHTALYWYRQSLGQGLEFLIYFQGNSAPDKSGLPSDRFSAERTGGSVSTLTIQRTQQEDSAVYLCASSLDFAVTWITGELFFGEGSRLTVL.

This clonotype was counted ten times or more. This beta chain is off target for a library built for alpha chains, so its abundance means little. The CDR3 loop reads CASSLARQGSSADTQYF. CDR3 bases: TGCGCCAGCAGCTTGGCTCGACAGGGTAGTAGCGCAGATACGCAGTATTTT. The chain uses TRBV5-1 and TRBJ2-3; 7 bases map to TRBD1. The CDR3 covers 17 residues. Per the germline V gene, CDR1 is SGHRS and CDR2 is YFSETQ. V gave up 0 bases and J gave up 4 bases; unmatched junction bases: 11. The full variable domain, in which reference TRBV5-1 and TRBJ2-3 provide the parts outside the CDR3, is KAGVTQTPRYLIKTRGQQVTLSCSPISGHRSVSWYQQTPGQGLQFLFEYFSETQRNKGNFPGRFSGRQFSNSRSEMNVSTLELGDSALYLCASSLARQGSSADTQYFGPGTRLTVL.